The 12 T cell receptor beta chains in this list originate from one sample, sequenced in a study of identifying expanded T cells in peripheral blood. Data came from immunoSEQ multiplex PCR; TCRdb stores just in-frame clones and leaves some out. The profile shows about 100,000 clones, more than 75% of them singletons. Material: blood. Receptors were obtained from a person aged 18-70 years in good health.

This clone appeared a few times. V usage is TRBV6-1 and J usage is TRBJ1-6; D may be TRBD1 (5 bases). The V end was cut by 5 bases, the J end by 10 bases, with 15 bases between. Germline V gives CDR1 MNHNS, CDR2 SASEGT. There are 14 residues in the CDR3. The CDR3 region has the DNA TGTGCCAGCAGTCCGCAGGGAGTGGAATCACCCCTCCACTTT. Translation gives CASSPQGVESPLHF.

CDR3 residues: CASSPPRVREGYTF. The CDR3 nucleotides are TGTGCCAGCAGCCCACCCAGGGTCCGTGAAGGCTACACCTTC. V and J are TRBV6-6 and TRBJ1-2, with D possibly TRBD1 on 5 matching bases. CDR1 and CDR2 (germline): MNHNY, SVGAGI (reference sequence). This CDR3 has 14 residues. Trimming removed 6 bases at V and 8 bases at J, with 19 bases between.

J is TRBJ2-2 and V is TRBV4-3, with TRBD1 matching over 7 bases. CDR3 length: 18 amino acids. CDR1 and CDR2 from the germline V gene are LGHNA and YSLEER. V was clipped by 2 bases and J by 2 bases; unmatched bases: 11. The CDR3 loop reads CASSQYPSGTENTGELFF. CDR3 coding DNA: TGCGCCAGCAGCCAATACCCTTCCGGGACAGAAAACACCGGGGAGCTGTTTTTT.

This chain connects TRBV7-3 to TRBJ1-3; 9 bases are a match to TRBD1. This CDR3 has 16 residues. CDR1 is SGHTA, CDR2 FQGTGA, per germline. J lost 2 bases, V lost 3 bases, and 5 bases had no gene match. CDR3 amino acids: CASSLAGTGTGNTIYF. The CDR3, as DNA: TGTGCCAGCAGCTTGGCCGGGACAGGGACTGGAAACACCATATATTTT.

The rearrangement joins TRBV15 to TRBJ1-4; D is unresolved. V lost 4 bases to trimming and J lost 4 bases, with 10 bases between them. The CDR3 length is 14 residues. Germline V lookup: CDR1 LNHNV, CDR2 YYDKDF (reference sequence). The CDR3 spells CATSTRTGNEKLFF. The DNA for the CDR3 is TGTGCCACCAGCACCAGGACCGGTAATGAAAAACTGTTTTTT.

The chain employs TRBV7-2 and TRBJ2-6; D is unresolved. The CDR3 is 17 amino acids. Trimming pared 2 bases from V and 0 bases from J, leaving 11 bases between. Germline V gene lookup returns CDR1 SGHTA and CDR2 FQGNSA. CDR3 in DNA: TGTGCCAGCAGCTTACGGCCATTTCTCTCTGGGGCCAACGTCCTGACTTTC. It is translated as CASSLRPFLSGANVLTF.

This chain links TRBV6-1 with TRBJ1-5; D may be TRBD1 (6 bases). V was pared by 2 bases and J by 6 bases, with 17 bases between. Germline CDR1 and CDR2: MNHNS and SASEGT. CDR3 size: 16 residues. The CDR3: CASSEPGAGSGQPQHF. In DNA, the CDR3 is TGTGCCAGCAGTGAACCGGGGGCGGGAAGCGGTCAGCCCCAGCATTTT.

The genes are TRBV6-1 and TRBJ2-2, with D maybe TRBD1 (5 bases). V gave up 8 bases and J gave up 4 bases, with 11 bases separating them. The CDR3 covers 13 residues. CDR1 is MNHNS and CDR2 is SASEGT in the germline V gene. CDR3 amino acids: CASLGHPTGELFF. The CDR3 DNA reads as TGTGCCAGCCTAGGACATCCCACCGGGGAGCTGTTTTTT.

The chain's CDR3 is CASSSLAGGLEQYF. Written as DNA, the CDR3 is TGTGCCAGCAGCTCGTTAGCGGGGGGGCTCGAGCAGTACTTC. The rearrangement joins TRBV11-2 to TRBJ2-7; 11 nucleotides line up with TRBD2. CDR3 length: 14 residues. Per germline, CDR1 SGHAT and CDR2 FQNNGV. J lost 6 bases, V lost 4 bases, and 5 bases had no gene match.

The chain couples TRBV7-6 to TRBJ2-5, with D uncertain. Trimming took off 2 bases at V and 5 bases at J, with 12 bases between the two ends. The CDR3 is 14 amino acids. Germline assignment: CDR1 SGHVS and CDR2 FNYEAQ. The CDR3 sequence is CASSLTGLQETQYF. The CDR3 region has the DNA TGTGCCAGCAGCTTAACGGGTTTACAGGAGACCCAGTACTTC.

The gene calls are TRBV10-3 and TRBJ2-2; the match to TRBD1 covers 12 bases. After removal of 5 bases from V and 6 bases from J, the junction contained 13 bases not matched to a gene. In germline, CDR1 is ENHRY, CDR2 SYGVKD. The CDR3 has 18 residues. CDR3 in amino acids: CAISKNAGTGGMAGELFF. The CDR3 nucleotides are TGTGCCATCAGTAAAAATGCCGGGACAGGGGGCATGGCCGGGGAGCTGTTTTTT.

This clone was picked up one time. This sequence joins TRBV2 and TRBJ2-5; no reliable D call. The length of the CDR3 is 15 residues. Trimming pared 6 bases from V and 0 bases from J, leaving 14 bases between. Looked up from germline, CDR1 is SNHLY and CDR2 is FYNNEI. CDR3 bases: TGTGCCAGCAGAGCCCCCGGGCCGTACCAAGAGACCCAGTACTTC. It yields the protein CASRAPGPYQETQYF. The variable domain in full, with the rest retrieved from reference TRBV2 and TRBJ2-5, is EPEVTQTPSHQVTQMGQEVILRCVPISNHLYFYWYRQILGQKVEFLVSFYNNEISEKSEIFDDQFSVERPDGSNFTLKIRSTKLEDSAMYFCASRAPGPYQETQYFGPGTRLLVL.